A selection of T cell receptor beta chains follows, all from one sample in a study of blood T cell repertoires in COVID-19. Libraries were prepared by immunoSEQ multiplex PCR; TCRdb keeps only in-frame clonotypes and omits some of them. Here the sample spans 190,000 or so clones, 80% to 90% being singletons. The sample comprised peripheral blood. These receptors all come from a man in his fifties or sixties with active or convalescent COVID-19. The CDR3 runs from the conserved cysteine through the conserved F or W. D genes are given only for firm matches. Some rows mark clone size as missing; the rest say once, few, many or name a class of expanded clone.

v_call	d_call	j_call	clone_size	cdr3_nt	cdr3_aa
TRBV28	NA	TRBJ2-7	NA	TGTGCCAGCAGTTTAGGGCGCTCCTACGAGCAGTACTTC	CASSLGRSYEQYF
TRBV7-2	TRBD1	TRBJ2-3	NA	TGTGCCAGCAGCTTTACAGGGGGAGATACGCAGTATTTT	CASSFTGGDTQYF
TRBV6-2/TRBV6-3	TRBD2	TRBJ2-3	NA	TGTGCCAGCAGTCTTCGACTAGCGGGGGGGGCAGATACGCAGTATTTT	CASSLRLAGGADTQYF
TRBV24-1	TRBD1	TRBJ1-5	NA	TGTGCCACCAGTGATCCCGGGACAGGGGGTTGGAGTCAGCCCCAGCATTTT	CATSDPGTGGWSQPQHF
TRBV5-1	TRBD1	TRBJ2-7	NA	TGCGCCAGCAGCTTGGACGCGGTACAGGGGTACGAGCAGTACTTC	CASSLDAVQGYEQYF
TRBV11-3	NA	TRBJ2-7	many	TGTGCCAGCAGCCCCGGCGGGGACTCCTACGAGCAGTACTTC	CASSPGGDSYEQYF
TRBV5-1	NA	TRBJ1-4	NA	TGCGCCAGCAGCTTGGCCCGGACTGCTGTGACAACTAATGAAAAACTGTTTTTT	CASSLARTAVTTNEKLFF
TRBV12-3/TRBV12-4	TRBD1	TRBJ1-3	NA	TGTGCCAGTGGGACAGGGAGTGGAAACACCATATATTTT	CASGTGSGNTIYF
TRBV4-3	TRBD2	TRBJ2-1	once	TGCGCCAGCAGCCAAGGACTTTCGGGGGGGAGGGACGATGAGCAGTTCTTC	CASSQGLSGGRDDEQFF
TRBV27	NA	TRBJ2-1	NA	TGTGCCAGCAGTTTACGGGAGATCAATGAGCAGTTCTTC	CASSLREINEQFF
TRBV7-9	NA	TRBJ1-5	few	TGTGCCAGCAGCTCAAACAATCAGCCCCAGCATTTT	CASSSNNQPQHF
TRBV5-6	TRBD1	TRBJ1-6	NA	TGTGCCAGCAGCCCTAGGACAGGGCTCAATTCACCCCTCCACTTT	CASSPRTGLNSPLHF
TRBV19	TRBD2	TRBJ2-7	once	TGTGCCAGTAGGCTAACTAGCGGGGGGGCCGACGAGCAGTACTTC	CASRLTSGGADEQYF
TRBV7-9	NA	TRBJ2-3	NA	TGTGCCAGCAGCTTAGGGCAGGTTAGCACAGATACGCAGTATTTT	CASSLGQVSTDTQYF
TRBV5-3	TRBD1	TRBJ1-1	NA	TGTGCCAGAACCCCGGAAGGGGGCCCGGGCACTGAAGCTTTCTTT	CARTPEGGPGTEAFF